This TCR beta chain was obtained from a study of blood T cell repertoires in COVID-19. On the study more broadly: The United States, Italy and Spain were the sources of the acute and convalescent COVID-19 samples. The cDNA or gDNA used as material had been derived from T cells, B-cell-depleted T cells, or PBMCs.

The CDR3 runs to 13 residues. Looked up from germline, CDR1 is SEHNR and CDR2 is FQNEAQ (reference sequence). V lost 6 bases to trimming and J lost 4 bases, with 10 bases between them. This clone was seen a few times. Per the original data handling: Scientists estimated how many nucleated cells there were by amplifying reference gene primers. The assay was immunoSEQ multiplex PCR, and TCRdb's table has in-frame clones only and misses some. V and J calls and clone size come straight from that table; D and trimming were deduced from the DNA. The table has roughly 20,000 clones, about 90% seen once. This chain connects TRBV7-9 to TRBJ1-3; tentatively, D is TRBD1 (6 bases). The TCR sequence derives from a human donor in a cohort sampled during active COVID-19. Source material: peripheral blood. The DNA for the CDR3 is TGTGCCAGCAGGTCCGGGACAGGAAACACCATATATTTT. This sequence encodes CASRSGTGNTIYF.